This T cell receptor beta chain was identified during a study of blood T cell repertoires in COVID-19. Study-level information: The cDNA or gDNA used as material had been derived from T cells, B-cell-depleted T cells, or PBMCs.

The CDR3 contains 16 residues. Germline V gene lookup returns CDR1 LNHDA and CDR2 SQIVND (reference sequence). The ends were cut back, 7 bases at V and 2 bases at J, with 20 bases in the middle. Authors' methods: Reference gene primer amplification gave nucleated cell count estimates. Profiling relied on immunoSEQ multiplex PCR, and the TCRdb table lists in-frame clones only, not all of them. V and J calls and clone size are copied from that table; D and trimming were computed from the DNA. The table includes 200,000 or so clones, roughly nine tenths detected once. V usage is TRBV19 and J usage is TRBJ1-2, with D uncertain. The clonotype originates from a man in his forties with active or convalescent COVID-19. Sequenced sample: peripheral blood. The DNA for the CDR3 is TGTGCCAGTATCTCATCCCCCTCTGCGGCAAACTATGGCTACACCTTC. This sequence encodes CASISSPSAANYGYTF.